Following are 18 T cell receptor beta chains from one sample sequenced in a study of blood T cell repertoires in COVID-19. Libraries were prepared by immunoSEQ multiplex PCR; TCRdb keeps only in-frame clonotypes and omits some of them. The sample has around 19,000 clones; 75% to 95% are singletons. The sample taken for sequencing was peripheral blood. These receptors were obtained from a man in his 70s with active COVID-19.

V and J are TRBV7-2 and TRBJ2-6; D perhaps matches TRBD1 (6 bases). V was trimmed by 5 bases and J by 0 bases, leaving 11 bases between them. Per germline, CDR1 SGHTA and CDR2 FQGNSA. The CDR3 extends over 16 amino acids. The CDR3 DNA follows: TGTGCCAGCAGCCCCCCGGACAGCTCTGGGGCCAACGTCCTGACTTTC. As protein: CASSPPDSSGANVLTF.

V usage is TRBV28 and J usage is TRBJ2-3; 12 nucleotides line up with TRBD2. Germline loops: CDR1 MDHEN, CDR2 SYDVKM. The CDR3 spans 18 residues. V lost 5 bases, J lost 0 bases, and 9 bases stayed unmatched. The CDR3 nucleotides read TGTGCCAGCAGTCCTGGACTAGCGGGAAATCCTAGCACAGATACGCAGTATTTT. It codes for CASSPGLAGNPSTDTQYF.

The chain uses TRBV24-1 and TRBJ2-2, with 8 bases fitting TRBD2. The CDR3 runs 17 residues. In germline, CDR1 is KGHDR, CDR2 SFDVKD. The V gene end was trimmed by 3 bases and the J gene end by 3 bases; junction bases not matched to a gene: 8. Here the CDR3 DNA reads TGTGCCACCAGTGATCCCGTGGCGGGGGGCGACACCGGGGAGCTGTTTTTT. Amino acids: CATSDPVAGGDTGELFF.

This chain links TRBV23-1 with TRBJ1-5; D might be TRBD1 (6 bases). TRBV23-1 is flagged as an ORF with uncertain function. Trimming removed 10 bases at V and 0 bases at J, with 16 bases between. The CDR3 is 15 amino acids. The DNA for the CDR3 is TGCGCCAATGCGGGGGGGGCAGTTAGCAATCAGCCCCAGCATTTT. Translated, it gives CANAGGAVSNQPQHF.

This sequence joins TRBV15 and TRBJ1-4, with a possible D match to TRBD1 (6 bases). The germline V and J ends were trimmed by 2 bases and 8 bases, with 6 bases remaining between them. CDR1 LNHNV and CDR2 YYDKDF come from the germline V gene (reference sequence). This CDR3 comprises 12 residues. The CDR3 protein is CATSRRGEKLFF. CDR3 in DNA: TGTGCCACCAGCAGAAGGGGGGAAAAACTGTTTTTT.

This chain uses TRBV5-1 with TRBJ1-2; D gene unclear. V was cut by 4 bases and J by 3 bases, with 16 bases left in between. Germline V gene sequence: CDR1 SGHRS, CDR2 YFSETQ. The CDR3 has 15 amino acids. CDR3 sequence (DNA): TGCGCCAGCAGCCCCTACGCCGGGAACGACTATGGCTACACCTTC. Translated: CASSPYAGNDYGYTF.

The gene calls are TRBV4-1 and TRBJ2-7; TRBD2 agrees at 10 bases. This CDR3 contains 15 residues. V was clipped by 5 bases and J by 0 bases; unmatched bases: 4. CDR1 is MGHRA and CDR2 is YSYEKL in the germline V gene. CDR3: CASSDGLAASYEQYF. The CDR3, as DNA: TGCGCCAGCAGCGATGGACTAGCGGCCTCCTACGAGCAGTACTTC.

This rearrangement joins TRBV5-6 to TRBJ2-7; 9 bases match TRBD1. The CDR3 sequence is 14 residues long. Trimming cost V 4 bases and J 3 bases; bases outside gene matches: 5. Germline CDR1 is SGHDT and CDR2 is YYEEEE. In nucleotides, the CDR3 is TGTGCCAGCAGCCAACTGACAGGGGGCTACGAGCAGTACTTC. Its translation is CASSQLTGGYEQYF.

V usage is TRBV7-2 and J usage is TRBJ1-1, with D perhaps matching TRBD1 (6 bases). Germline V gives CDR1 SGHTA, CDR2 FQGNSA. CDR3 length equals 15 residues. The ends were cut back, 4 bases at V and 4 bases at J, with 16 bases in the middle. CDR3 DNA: TGTGCCAGCAGCTCCCACGGGGCAGGGGTCACTGAAGCTTTCTTT. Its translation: CASSSHGAGVTEAFF.

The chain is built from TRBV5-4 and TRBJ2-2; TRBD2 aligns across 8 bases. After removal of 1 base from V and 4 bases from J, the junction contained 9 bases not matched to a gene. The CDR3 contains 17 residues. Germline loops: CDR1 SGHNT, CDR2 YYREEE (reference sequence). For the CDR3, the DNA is TGTGCCAGCAGCTTGTTTAGCGGGGCCGATTTCACCGGGGAGCTGTTTTTT. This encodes CASSLFSGADFTGELFF.

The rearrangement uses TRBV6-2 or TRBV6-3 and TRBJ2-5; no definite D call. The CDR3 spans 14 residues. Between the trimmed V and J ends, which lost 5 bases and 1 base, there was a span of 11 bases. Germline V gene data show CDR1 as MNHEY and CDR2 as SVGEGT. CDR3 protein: CASSLLPGQETQYF. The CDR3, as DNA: TGTGCCAGCAGTCTCCTGCCGGGCCAAGAGACCCAGTACTTC.

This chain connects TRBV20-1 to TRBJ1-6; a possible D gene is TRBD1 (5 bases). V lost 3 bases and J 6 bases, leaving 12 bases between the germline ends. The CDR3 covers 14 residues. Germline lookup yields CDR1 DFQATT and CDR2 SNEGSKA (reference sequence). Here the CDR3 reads CSASGGTANSPLHF. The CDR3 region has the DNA TGCAGTGCTAGTGGCGGGACGGCTAATTCACCCCTCCACTTT.

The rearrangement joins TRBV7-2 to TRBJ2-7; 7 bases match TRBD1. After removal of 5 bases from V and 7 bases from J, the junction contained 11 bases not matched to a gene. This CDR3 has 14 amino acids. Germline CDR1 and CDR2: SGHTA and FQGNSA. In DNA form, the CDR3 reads TGTGCCAGCAGCCTGGGACAGCTCCCCCGGGAGCAGTACTTC. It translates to CASSLGQLPREQYF.

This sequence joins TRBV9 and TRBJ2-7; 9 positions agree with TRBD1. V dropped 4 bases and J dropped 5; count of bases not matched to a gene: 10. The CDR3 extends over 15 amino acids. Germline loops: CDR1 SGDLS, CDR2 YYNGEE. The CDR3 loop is CASSPRGDRVHEQYF. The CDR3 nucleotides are TGTGCCAGCAGCCCCAGAGGGGACAGGGTCCACGAGCAGTACTTC.

The CDR3 reads CASSSGTVADTQYF. In DNA form, the CDR3 reads TGCGCCAGCAGCTCTGGGACAGTTGCAGATACGCAGTATTTT. The chain has TRBV5-1 and TRBJ2-3, with 7 bases lining up with TRBD1. The CDR3 has 14 amino acids. The V gene end was trimmed by 3 bases and the J gene end by 4 bases; junction bases not matched to a gene: 5. Germline CDR1 SGHRS, CDR2 YFSETQ.

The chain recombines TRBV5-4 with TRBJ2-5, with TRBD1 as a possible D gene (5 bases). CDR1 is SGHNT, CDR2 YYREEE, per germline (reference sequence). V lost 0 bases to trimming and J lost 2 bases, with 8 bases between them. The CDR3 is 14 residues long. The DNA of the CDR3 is TGTGCCAGCAGCTTGGGGGGCAATCAAGAGACCCAGTACTTC. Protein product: CASSLGGNQETQYF.

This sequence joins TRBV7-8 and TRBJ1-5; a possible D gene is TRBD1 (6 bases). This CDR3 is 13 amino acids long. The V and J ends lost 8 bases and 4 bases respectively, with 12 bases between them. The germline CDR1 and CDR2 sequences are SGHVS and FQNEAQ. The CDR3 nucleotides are TGTGCCAGCGGGCGGGGGCCGAATCAGCCCCAGCATTTT. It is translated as CASGRGPNQPQHF.

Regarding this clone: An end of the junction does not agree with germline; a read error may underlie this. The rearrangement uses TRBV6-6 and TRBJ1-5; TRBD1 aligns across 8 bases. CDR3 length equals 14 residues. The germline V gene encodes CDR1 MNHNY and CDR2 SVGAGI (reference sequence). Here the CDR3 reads CASGRAGGNRPQHF. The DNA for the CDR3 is TGTGCCAGCGGCCGAGCAGGGGGCAATCGGCCCCAGCATTTT.